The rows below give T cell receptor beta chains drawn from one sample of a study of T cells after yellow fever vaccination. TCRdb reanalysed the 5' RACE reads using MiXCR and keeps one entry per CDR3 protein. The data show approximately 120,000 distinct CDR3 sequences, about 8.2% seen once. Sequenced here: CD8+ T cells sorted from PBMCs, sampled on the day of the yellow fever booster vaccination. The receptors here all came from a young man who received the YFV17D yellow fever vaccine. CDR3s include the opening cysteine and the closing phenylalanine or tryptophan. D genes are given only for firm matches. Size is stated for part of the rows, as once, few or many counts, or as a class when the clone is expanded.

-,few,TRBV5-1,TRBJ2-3,CASSLWGDSETDTQYF,TGCGCCAGCAGCTTGTGGGGGGACTCGGAGACAGATACGCAGTATTTT
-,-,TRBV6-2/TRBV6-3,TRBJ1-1,CASRTTGRTEAFF,TGTGCCAGCAGAACAACAGGGAGAACTGAAGCTTTCTTT
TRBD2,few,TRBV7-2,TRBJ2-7,CASSPRGEYEQYF,TGTGCCAGCAGCCCTCGGGGGGAATACGAGCAGTACTTC
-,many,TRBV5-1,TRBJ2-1,CASSLAVLSYNEQFF,TGCGCCAGCAGCTTGGCGGTCCTATCCTACAATGAGCAGTTCTTC
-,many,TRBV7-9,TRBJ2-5,CASSSRTDGETQYF,TGTGCCAGCAGCTCCCGGACGGATGGGGAGACCCAGTACTTC
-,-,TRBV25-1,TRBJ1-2,CASSESRLYGYTF,TGTGCCAGCAGTGAGTCCCGTCTCTATGGCTACACCTTC
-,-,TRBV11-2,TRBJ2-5,CASSLGWTASRETQYF,TGTGCCAGCAGCTTAGGGTGGACAGCTTCACGAGAGACCCAGTACTTC
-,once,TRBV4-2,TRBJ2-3,CASSQEDSRKGDTQYF,TGTGCCAGCAGCCAGGAGGACTCCCGGAAAGGAGATACGCAGTATTTT
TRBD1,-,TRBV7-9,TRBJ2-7,CASSLPGQGSQEQYF,TGTGCCAGCAGCCTCCCGGGACAGGGGTCTCAGGAGCAGTACTTC
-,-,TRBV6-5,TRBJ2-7,CASSYRDTIYEQYF,TGTGCCAGCAGTTACCGGGACACAATCTACGAGCAGTACTTC
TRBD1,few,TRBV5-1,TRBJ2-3,CASSTDRGRLVDTQYF,TGCGCCAGCAGCACGGACAGGGGACGGCTAGTGGATACGCAGTATTTT
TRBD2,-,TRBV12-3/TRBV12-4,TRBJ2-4,CASSHMTSGGMAKNIQYF,TGTGCCAGCAGTCATATGACTAGCGGGGGGATGGCCAAAAACATTCAGTACTTC
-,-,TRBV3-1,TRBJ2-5,CASRYWDHQETQYF,TGTGCCAGCAGGTACTGGGACCACCAAGAGACCCAGTACTTC
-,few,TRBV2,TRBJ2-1,CASSEILDDREQFF,TGTGCCAGCAGTGAAATCCTAGACGATCGTGAGCAGTTCTTC
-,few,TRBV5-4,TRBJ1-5,CASSLWGSSQHF,TGTGCCAGCAGCTTGTGGGGTTCGTCCCAGCATTTT
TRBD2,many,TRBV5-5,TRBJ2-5,CASSFLAGGETQYF,TGTGCCAGCAGCTTTCTAGCGGGCGGCGAGACCCAGTACTTC
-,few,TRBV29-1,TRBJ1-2,CSVHANYGYTF,TGCAGCGTCCACGCTAACTATGGCTACACCTTC
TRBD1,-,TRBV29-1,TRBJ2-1,CSVEDLGQGFAGSSGEQFF,TGCAGCGTTGAAGATTTAGGACAGGGGTTTGCTGGGTCGTCGGGTGAGCAGTTCTTC
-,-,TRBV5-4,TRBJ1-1,CASSPRNMNTEAFF,TGTGCCAGCAGCCCCAGGAACATGAACACTGAAGCTTTCTTT
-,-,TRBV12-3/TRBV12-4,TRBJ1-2,CATWAGGYTF,TGTGCGACGTGGGCTGGGGGCTACACCTTC
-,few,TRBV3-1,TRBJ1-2,CASSPPIRASFYGYTF,TGTGCCAGCAGCCCCCCTATCCGGGCGTCTTTTTATGGCTACACCTTC
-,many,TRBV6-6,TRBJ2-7,CASSPQRKDEQYF,TGTGCCAGCAGCCCACAGAGAAAGGACGAGCAGTACTTC
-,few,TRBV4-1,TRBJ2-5,CASSEATGLSEETQYF,TGCGCCAGCAGCGAAGCCACGGGACTTAGTGAGGAGACCCAGTACTTC
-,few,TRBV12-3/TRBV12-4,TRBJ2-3,CASSRTWNTQYF,TGTGCCAGCAGCCGAACATGGAATACGCAGTATTTT
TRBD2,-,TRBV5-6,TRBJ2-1,CASSPTSGLYNEQFF,TGTGCCAGCAGCCCGACTAGCGGCCTATACAATGAGCAGTTCTTC
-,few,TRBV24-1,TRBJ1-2,CATSEGTNYGYTF,TGTGCCACCAGTGAAGGGACTAACTATGGCTACACCTTC
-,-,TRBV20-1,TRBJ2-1,CSARDELRSYNEQFF,TGCAGTGCTAGAGACGAACTAAGGTCCTACAATGAGCAGTTCTTC
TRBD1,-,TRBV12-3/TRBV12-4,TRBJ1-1,CASNLGQTTEAFF,TGTGCCAGTAACCTGGGACAGACCACTGAAGCTTTCTTT
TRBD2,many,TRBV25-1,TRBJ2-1,CASSLTPGTSGYNEQFF,TGTGCCAGCAGTTTGACCCCGGGGACTAGCGGATACAATGAGCAGTTCTTC
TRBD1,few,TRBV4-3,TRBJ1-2,CASSHIGQGQGYTF,TGCGCCAGCAGCCATATAGGACAGGGGCAAGGCTACACCTTC
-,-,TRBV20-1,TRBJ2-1,CSARDRGSYNEQFF,TGCAGTGCTAGAGACAGGGGATCCTACAATGAGCAGTTCTTC
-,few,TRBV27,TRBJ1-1,CASSLSSDTRSYEAFF,TGTGCCAGCAGTTTATCCTCGGACACCCGATCCTACGAAGCTTTCTTT
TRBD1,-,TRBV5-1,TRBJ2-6,CASRDRGAGANVLTF,TGCGCCAGCAGAGACAGGGGGGCTGGGGCCAACGTCCTGACTTTC
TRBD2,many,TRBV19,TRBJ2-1,CATTGGGRSGDEQFF,TGTGCCACCACGGGCGGGGGACGTTCGGGCGATGAGCAGTTCTTC
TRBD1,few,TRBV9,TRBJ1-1,CASSVAGQAHTEAFF,TGTGCCAGCAGCGTAGCGGGACAGGCCCACACTGAAGCTTTCTTT
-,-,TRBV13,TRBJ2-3,CASSLGLGGTQYF,TGTGCCAGCAGCTTAGGCCTCGGGGGTACGCAGTATTTT
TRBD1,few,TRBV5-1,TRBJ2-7,CASSRGDRGYEQYF,TGCGCCAGCAGCAGAGGGGACAGGGGTTACGAGCAGTACTTC
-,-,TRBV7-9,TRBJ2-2,CASSPDSITGELFF,TGTGCCAGCAGCCCGGACTCCATCACCGGGGAGCTGTTTTTT
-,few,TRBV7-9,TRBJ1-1,CATRESESYEAFF,TGTGCCACCAGGGAGTCGGAGAGCTATGAAGCTTTCTTT
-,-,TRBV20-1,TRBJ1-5,CSARVFNQPQHF,TGCAGTGCTAGGGTCTTCAATCAGCCCCAGCATTTT
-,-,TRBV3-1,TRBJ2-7,CASSQESRTSSYEQYF,TGTGCCAGCAGCCAAGAGTCAAGGACCAGCTCCTACGAGCAGTACTTC
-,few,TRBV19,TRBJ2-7,CASSIGTYEQYF,TGTGCCAGTAGTATTGGGACCTACGAGCAGTACTTC
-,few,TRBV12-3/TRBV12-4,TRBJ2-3,CASSEGPDTQYF,TGTGCCAGCAGCGAAGGCCCAGATACGCAGTATTTT
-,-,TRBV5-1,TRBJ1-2,CASREATRGYGYTF,TGCGCCAGCAGAGAGGCTACGAGGGGCTATGGCTACACCTTC
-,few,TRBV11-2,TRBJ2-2,CASSLDGGAYGTGELFF,TGTGCCAGCAGCTTAGATGGGGGGGCGTATGGCACCGGGGAGCTGTTTTTT
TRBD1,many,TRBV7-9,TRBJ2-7,CASSLRTGSSYEQYF,TGTGCCAGCAGCTTAAGGACAGGGAGCTCCTACGAGCAGTACTTC
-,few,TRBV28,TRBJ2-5,CASSSFRTQYF,TGTGCCAGCAGTTCTTTTCGGACCCAGTACTTC
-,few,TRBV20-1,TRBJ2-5,CSAETPTGKETQYF,TGCAGTGCAGAGACACCAACAGGGAAAGAGACCCAGTACTTC